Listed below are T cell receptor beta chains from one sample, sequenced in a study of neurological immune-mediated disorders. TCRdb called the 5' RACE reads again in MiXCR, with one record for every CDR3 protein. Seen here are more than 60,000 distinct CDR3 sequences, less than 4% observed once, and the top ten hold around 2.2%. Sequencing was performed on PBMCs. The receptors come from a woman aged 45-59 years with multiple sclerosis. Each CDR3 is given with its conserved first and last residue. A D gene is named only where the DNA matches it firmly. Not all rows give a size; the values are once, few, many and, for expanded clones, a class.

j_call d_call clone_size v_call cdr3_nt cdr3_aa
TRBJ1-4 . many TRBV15 TGTGCCACCAAAATCTCTCCGTCGGCGACTAATGAAAAACTGTTTTTT CATKISPSATNEKLFF
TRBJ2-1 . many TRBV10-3 TGTGCCATCAGTGAAACCCCCAATGAGCAGTTCTTC CAISETPNEQFF
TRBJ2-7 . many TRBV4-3 TGCGCCAGCAGCCAAGAGGTGGTACGGGGGCTATCGAACTACGAGCAGTACTTC CASSQEVVRGLSNYEQYF
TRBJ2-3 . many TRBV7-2 TGTGCCAGCAGCCCGGAGGCGGATACGCAGTATTTT CASSPEADTQYF
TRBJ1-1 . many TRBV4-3 TGCGCCAGCAGCCAAGATCTTTCAACAGCGAACACTGAAGCTTTCTTT CASSQDLSTANTEAFF
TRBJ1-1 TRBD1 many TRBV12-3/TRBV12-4 TGTGCCAGCAGTTTCGACATTACAGGGGTCGCTGAAGCTTTCTTT CASSFDITGVAEAFF
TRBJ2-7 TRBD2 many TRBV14 TGTGCCAGCAGCCAAGGATCGCTAGCGGGAGTTAAGCAGTACTTC CASSQGSLAGVKQYF
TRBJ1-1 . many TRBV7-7 TGTGCTAGCAGCAGTCGACAGGACACTGAAGCTTTCTTT CASSSRQDTEAFF
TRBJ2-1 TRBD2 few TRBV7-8 TGTGCCAGCAGCTTCGCGGGAGAGGGTTACAATGAGCAGTTCTTC CASSFAGEGYNEQFF
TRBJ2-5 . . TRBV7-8 TGTGCCAGCAGCTTAGAGCGGAAAGAGACCCAGTACTTC CASSLERKETQYF
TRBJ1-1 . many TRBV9 TGTGCCAGCAGCGTAGGAGAGTTGAACACTGAAGCTTTCTTT CASSVGELNTEAFF
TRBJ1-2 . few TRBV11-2 TGTGCCAGCACTACGTTTGGCGGGGGAGGCTACACCTTC CASTTFGGGGYTF
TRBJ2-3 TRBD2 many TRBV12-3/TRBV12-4 TGTGCCAGCAGGAGGACTAGCGGGATCACAGATACGCAGTATTTT CASRRTSGITDTQYF